This T cell receptor (beta chain) originates from a study of cytomegalovirus exposure and HLA in healthy donors. Trimming stripped 4 bases from V and 5 bases from J, with 17 bases between. Germline V gene data show CDR1 as MNHEY and CDR2 as SVGAGI. The length of the CDR3 is 15 residues. Vbeta (60) and Jbeta (13) primers were used in the PCR. TCRdb keeps only in-frame clones here, not all; method: immunoSEQ multiplex PCR. Of 150,000 to 200,000 clones detected, about 78% appear once; the ten largest clones hold 2% to 2.5%. Whole-study findings and limits: When a later analysis compared HLA-associated TCR beta chains with equally common others, the HLA-associated chains turned out to be more clonally expanded and to have lower generation probabilities.

Comment on this clone: Its target is unknown.

The chain is built from TRBV6-5 and TRBJ2-5, with D maybe TRBD2 (6 bases). Sequenced material: PBMCs. The TCR was taken from a man between 60 and 70 years old in good health and CMV-seronegative. CDR3 loop: CASSFTALGGETQYF. The CDR3 nucleotides are TGTGCCAGCAGTTTCACGGCCTTAGGAGGGGAGACCCAGTACTTC.